This record looks at one T cell receptor (beta chain) sequence and its context. This CDR3 comprises 17 residues. Germline CDR1 and CDR2: MNHEY and SVGEGT. The V segment lost 6 bases and the J segment 4 bases; nucleotides outside the gene matches: 14. This entry is derived from a study of CD8 T cells in Susac syndrome. Random hexamers served to reverse transcribe roughly 0.5 to 1 ug RNA. Across 54 Vbeta and 13 Jbeta, TCR beta CDR3 was amplified with immunoSEQ multiplex PCR. A single record per CDR3 protein comes from TCRdb applying MiXCR to the immunoSEQ multiplex PCR reads. In the table there are approximately 46,000 distinct CDR3 sequences, 80% to 95% of which are singletons. Controls were healthy donors chosen to match patients in age and sex. While CD8+ and CD4+ T cells were isolated negatively, TEMRA cells were enriched by FACS.

The genes are TRBV6-2 or TRBV6-3 and TRBJ2-7, with 11 bases lining up with TRBD2. This TCR derives from a human donor in good health. The material sequenced was CD8+ T cells from PBMCs. The CDR3 bases are TGTGCCAGCAGATTACACGGCAAGGGACTAGCGGATTACGAGCAGTACTTC. This sequence encodes CASRLHGKGLADYEQYF.